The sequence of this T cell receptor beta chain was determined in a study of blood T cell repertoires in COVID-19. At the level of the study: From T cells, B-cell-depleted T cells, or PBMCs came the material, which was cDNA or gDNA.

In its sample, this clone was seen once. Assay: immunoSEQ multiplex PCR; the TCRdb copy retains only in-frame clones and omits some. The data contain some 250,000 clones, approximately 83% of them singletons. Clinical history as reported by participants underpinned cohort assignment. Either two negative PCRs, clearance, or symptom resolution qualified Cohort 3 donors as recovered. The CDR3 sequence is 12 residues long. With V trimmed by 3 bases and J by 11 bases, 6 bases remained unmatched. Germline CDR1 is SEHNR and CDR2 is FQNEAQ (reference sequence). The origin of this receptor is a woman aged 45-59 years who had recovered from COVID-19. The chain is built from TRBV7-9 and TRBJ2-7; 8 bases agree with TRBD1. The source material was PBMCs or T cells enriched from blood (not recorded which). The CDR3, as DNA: TGTGCCAGCAGCTTCTCAGGGGGCGCGGAGTACTTC. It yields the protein CASSFSGGAEYF.